This T cell receptor (beta chain) stems from a study of cytotoxic CD8 clonotypes in ibrutinib-treated CLL. Study overall: Median treatment time before response sampling was 12 months, range 6 to 36.

The method was immunoSEQ multiplex PCR; TCRdb's version includes in-frame clones alone and lacks a portion of them. The table shows hundreds of thousands of clones, with 67% occurring only once. Germline values: CDR1 SGHKS, CDR2 YYEKEE (reference sequence). The CDR3 sequence is 15 residues long. V lost 4 bases, J lost 4 bases, and 17 bases lay in between. This chain connects TRBV5-5 to TRBJ1-1; D gene uncertain. The sequence was obtained from a human donor with chronic lymphocytic leukemia. Sequencing used PBMCs, obtained after 36 months of ibrutinib treatment. The CDR3, as DNA: TGTGCCAGCAGCCGGGTACAGACCCGAGCCACTGAAGCTTTCTTT. It specifies CASSRVQTRATEAFF.